These T cell receptor beta chains were read from a single sample in a study of blood T cell repertoires in COVID-19. Clones were read by immunoSEQ multiplex PCR, and TCRdb kept only the in-frame ones, dropping some. Of 50,000 to 70,000 clones in the sample, roughly 84% were seen once. Sequencing input: peripheral blood. Receptor source: a man in his 70s with active COVID-19. The CDR3 runs from the conserved cysteine through the conserved F or W. A D gene is named only where the DNA matches it firmly. Clone sizes are given selectively: once, few, many, or a class where the clone is expanded.

v_gene	d_gene	j_gene	abundance	CDR3aa	CDR3nt
TRBV19	NA	TRBJ2-3	NA	CASSMKVTADTDTQYF	TGTGCCAGTAGTATGAAAGTAACGGCGGACACAGATACGCAGTATTTT
TRBV6-2/TRBV6-3	TRBD2	TRBJ2-1	NA	CASSPIAGLEQFF	TGTGCCAGCAGTCCCATAGCGGGATTGGAGCAGTTCTTC
TRBV5-1	NA	TRBJ1-1	NA	CASSYDSGEAFF	TGCGCCAGCAGCTACGACAGTGGAGAAGCTTTCTTT
TRBV6-6	NA	TRBJ1-3	NA	CASSYRPGPSGNTIYF	TGTGCCAGCAGTTACCGCCCAGGGCCCTCTGGAAACACCATATATTTT
TRBV6-5	NA	TRBJ1-4	NA	CASNKVGAEKLFF	TGTGCCAGCAATAAGGTGGGAGCGGAAAAACTGTTTTTT
TRBV6-2/TRBV6-3	NA	TRBJ2-5	NA	CASSTELGGGETQYF	TGTGCCAGCAGTACTGAGCTTGGGGGAGGAGAGACCCAGTACTTC
TRBV2	NA	TRBJ2-2	NA	CASSEQLAPGELFF	TGTGCCAGCAGTGAACAGCTAGCCCCCGGGGAGCTGTTTTTT
TRBV2	NA	TRBJ1-2	NA	CASSKKARDYGYTF	TGTGCCAGCAGTAAGAAAGCTCGTGACTATGGCTACACCTTC
TRBV19	TRBD2	TRBJ2-3	NA	CASSRGDGDTQYF	TGTGCCAGTAGTCGGGGGGATGGAGATACGCAGTATTTT
TRBV6-1	TRBD1	TRBJ2-2	medium-sized	CASSEGGQLATGELFF	TGTGCCAGCAGTGAAGGGGGACAGCTTGCCACCGGGGAGCTGTTTTTT
TRBV7-3	TRBD1	TRBJ1-5	NA	CASSGWDRGRDQPQHF	TGTGCCAGCAGCGGGTGGGACAGGGGGCGGGATCAGCCCCAGCATTTT